One and the same sample provided the 5 T cell receptor beta chains below, sequenced in a study of tumor-infiltrating lymphocytes in primary liver carcinoma. Reverse transcription of around 500 ng total RNA with a constant-region primer produced TCR beta cDNA. Employing slightly modified ARM-PCR, three nested multiplex PCR rounds were run, and these gave rise to the TCR beta libraries. Rounds one and two of PCR, each of about 10 cycles, were primed with TRBV1-TRBV30 forward primers and a C-beta reverse primer. TCRdb redid the calling of the multiplex PCR reads with MiXCR, one entry per CDR3 protein. This sample has around 100,000 distinct CDR3 sequences; around 71% occur once, and the top ten carry around 10%. Co-extracting RNA and DNA was done with about 20-33 mg of unsorted bulk tissue as input. The sample taken for sequencing was liver tumor tissue from sampling region 2. Subset here: tumor region T2, inferior pole. These receptor sequences come from an older woman with primary liver carcinoma and hepatitis B virus infection.

CDR3: CASSLNAVPLSYNEQFF. CDR3 bases: TGTGCCAGCAGCTTGAATGCCGTACCACTTTCCTACAATGAGCAGTTCTTC. The chain has TRBV11-2 and TRBJ2-1; D remains unclear. Germline V lookup: CDR1 SGHAT, CDR2 FQNNGV. Trimming left V 3 bases short and J 1 base short, with 16 bases between. The CDR3 length is 17 residues.

Concerning this clonotype: An end of the junction does not agree with germline; a read error may underlie this. V gene TRBV7-9 combines with J gene TRBJ1-1; the D is unclear. This CDR3 comprises 16 residues. CDR1 is SEHNR, CDR2 FQNEAQ, per germline (reference sequence). CDR3 nucleotide sequence: TGTGCCAGCAGCTTAGGATCCGGGTTTGTGAACACTGAAACTTTCTTT. Translating gives CASSLGSGFVNTETFF.

About this clonotype: The germline gene is not matched at one end of the junction; a read error may be the cause. The gene calls are TRBV11-2 and TRBJ1-2, with D maybe TRBD1 (5 bases). CDR1 is SGHAT and CDR2 is FQNNGV in the germline V gene. The CDR3 contains 17 residues. CDR3: CTSSIDPIRVLRYGYTF. The CDR3 DNA follows: TGTACCAGCAGCATAGATCCGATCAGGGTGCTGCGCTATGGCTACACCTTC.

A remark on this clonotype: The germline gene is not matched at one end of the junction; a read error may be the cause. The CDR3 loop is CVSSLGSTSGQETQCF. The CDR3 DNA reads as TGTGTCAGCAGCTTAGGATCGACTAGCGGACAAGAGACCCAGTGCTTC. The chain employs TRBV11-2 and TRBJ2-5; 9 positions match TRBD2. The germline CDR1 and CDR2 sequences are SGHAT and FQNNGV. The CDR3 contains 16 residues.

V is TRBV5-4 and J is TRBJ2-4; D is ambiguous. The CDR3 is made up of 13 amino acids. V was cut by 5 bases and J by 5 bases, with 11 bases left in between. Germline-derived CDR1 and CDR2 are SGHNT and YYREEE (reference sequence). CDR3 nucleotide sequence: TGTGCCAGCAGTTTCTGGTCGGAAAACATTCAGTACTTC. Amino acids: CASSFWSENIQYF. Together with reference TRBV5-4 and TRBJ2-4, the CDR3 gives the full variable domain: ETGVTQSPTHLIKTRGQQVTLRCSSQSGHNTVSWYQQALGQGPQFIFQYYREEENGRGNFPPRFSGLQFPNYSSELNVNALELDDSALYLCASSFWSENIQYFGAGTRLSVL.